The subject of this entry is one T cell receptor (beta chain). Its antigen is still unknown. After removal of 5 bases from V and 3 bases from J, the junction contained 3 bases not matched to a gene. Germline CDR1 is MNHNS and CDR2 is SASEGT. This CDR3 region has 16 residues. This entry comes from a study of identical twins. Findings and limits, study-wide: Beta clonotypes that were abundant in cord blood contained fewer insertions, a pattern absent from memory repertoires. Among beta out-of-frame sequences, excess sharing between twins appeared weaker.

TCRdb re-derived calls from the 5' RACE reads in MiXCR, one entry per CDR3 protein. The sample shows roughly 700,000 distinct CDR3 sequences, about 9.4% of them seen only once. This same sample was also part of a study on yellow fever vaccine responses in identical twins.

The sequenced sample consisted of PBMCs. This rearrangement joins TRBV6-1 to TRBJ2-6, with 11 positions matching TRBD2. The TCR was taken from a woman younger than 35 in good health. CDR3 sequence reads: CASSQTSGGGANVLTF. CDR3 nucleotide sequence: TGTGCCAGCAGTCAAACTAGCGGGGGTGGGGCCAACGTCCTGACTTTC.